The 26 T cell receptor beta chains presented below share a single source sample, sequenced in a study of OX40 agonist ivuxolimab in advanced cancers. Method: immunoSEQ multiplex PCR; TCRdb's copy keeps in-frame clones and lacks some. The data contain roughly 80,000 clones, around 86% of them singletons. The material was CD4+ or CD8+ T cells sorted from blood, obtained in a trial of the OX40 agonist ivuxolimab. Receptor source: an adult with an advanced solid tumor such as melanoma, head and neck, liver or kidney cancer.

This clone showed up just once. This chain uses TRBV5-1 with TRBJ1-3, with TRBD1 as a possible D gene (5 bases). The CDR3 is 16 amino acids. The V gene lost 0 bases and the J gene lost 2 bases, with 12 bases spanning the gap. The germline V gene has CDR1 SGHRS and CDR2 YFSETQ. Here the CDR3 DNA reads TGCGCCAGCAGCTTGGGTCAGGGAGGTACTGGAAACACCATATATTTT. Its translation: CASSLGQGGTGNTIYF.

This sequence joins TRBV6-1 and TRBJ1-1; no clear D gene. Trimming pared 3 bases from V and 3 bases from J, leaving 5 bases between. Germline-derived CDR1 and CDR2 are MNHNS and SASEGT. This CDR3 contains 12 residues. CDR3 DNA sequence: TGTGCCAGCAGTGATCGATACACTGAAGCTTTCTTT. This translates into CASSDRYTEAFF.

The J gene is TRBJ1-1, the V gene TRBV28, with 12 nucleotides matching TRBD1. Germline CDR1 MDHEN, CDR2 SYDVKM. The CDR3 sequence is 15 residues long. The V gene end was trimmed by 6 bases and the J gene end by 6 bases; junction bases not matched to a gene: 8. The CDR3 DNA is TGTGCCAGCAGCGTATCGGGACAGGGGGCATCTGAAGCTTTCTTT. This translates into CASSVSGQGASEAFF.

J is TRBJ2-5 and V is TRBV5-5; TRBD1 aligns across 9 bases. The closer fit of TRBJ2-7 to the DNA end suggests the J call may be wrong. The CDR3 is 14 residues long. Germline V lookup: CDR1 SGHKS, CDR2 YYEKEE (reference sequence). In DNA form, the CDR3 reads TGTGCCAGCACCGCCACAAGGGACAGGGACGAGCAGTACTTC. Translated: CASTATRDRDEQYF.

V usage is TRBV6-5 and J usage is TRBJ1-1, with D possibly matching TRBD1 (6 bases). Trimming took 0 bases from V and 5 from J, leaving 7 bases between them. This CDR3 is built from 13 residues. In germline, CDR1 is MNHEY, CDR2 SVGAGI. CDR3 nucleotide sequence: TGTGCCAGCAGTTACTCGCAGGGGACTGAAGCTTTCTTT. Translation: CASSYSQGTEAFF.

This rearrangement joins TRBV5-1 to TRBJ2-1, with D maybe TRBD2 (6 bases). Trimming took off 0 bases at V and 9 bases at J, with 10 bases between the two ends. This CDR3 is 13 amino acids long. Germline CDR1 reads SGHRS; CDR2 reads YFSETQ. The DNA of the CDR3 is TGCGCCAGCAGCTTGGAGGTCGGGGGTGAGCAGTTCTTC. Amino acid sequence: CASSLEVGGEQFF.

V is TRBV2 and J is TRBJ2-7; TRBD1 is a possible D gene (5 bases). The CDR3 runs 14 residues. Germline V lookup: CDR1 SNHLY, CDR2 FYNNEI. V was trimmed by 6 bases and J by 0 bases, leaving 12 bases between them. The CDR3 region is CASRVDSLSYEQYF. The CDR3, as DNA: TGTGCCAGCAGGGTTGACAGTCTCTCCTACGAGCAGTACTTC.

CDR3 residues: CASSFRGSTHSYEQYF. In DNA form, the CDR3 reads TGTGCCAGCAGCTTTCGTGGATCGACCCACTCCTACGAGCAGTACTTC. V and J are TRBV5-8 and TRBJ2-7, with unresolved D. The CDR3 runs to 16 residues. The V gene lost 2 bases and the J gene lost 0 bases, with 15 bases spanning the gap. Germline V CDR1 and CDR2: SGHTS, YDEGEE.

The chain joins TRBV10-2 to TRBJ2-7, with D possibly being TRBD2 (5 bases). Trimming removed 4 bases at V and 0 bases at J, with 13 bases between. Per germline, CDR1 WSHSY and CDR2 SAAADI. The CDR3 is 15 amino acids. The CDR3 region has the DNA TGCGCCAGCAGTGGTAGCGTCCCCCTCTCCTACGAGCAGTACTTC. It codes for CASSGSVPLSYEQYF.

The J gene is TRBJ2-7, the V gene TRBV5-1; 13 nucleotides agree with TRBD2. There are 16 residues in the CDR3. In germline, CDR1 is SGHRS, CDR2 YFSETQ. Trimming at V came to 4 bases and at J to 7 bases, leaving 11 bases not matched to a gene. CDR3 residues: CASSTGRTSGRREQYF. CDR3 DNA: TGCGCCAGCAGCACGGGGAGGACTAGCGGGAGAAGGGAGCAGTACTTC.

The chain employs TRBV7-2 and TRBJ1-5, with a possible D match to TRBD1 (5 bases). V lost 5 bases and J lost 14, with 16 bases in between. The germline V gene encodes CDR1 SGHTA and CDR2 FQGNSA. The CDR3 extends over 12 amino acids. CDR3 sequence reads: CASSPGGEEKHF. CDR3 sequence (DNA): TGTGCCAGCAGCCCCGGGGGGGAGGAGAAGCATTTT.

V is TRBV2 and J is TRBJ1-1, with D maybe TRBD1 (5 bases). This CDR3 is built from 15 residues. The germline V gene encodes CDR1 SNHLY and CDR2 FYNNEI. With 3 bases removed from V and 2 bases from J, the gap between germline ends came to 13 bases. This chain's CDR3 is CASSDRPGGNTEAFF. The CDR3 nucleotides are TGTGCCAGCAGTGATCGTCCCGGGGGTAACACTGAAGCTTTCTTT.

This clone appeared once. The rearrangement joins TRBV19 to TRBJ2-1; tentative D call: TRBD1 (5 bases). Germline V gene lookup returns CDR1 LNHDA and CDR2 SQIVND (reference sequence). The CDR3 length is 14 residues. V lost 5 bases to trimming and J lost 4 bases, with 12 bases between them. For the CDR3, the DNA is TGTGCCAGTAGTCCCGGACACCGTTACAATGAGCAGTTCTTC. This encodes CASSPGHRYNEQFF.

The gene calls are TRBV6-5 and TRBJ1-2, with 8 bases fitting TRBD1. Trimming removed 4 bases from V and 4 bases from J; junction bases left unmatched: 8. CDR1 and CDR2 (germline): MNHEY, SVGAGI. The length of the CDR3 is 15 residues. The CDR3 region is CASSSYRGSPYGYTF. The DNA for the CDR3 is TGTGCCAGCAGTTCTTACAGGGGGAGTCCCTATGGCTACACCTTC.

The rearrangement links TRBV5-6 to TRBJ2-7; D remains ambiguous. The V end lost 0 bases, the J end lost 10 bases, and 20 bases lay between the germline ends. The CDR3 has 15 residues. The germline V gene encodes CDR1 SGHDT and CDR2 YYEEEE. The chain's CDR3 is CASSLASDVGVRQYF. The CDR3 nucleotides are TGTGCCAGCAGCTTGGCCTCTGACGTGGGTGTGCGCCAGTACTTC.

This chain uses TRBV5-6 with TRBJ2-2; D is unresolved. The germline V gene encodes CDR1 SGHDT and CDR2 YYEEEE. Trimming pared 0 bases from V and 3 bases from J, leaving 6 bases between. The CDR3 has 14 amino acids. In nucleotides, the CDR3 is TGTGCCAGCAGCTTGGTTGGATACACCGGGGAGCTGTTTTTT. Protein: CASSLVGYTGELFF.

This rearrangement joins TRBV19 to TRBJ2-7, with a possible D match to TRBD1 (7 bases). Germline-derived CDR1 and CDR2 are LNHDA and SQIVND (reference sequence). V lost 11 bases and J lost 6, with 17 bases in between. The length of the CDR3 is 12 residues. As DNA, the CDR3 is TGTGCCGCCGGAGGGGGCTTTTCCGAGCAGTACTTC. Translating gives CAAGGGFSEQYF.

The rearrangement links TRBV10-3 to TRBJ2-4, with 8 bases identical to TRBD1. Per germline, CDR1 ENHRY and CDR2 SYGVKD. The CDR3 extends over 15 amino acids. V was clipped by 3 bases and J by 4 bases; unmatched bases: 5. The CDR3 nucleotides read TGTGCCATCAGTGAAAACAGGGGGATTAAAAACATTCAGTACTTC. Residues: CAISENRGIKNIQYF.

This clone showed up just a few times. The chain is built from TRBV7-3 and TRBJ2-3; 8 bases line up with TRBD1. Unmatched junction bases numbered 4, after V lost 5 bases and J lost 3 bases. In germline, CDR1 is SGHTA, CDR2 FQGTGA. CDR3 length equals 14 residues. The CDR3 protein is CASSPRTGTDTQYF. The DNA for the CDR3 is TGTGCCAGCAGCCCGCGGACAGGGACAGATACGCAGTATTTT.

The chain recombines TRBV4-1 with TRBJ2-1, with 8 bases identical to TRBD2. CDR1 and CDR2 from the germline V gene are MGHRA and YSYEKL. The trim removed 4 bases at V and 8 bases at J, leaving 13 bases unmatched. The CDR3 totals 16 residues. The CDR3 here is CASSPVTASGRDEQFF. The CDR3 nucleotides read TGCGCCAGCAGCCCCGTCACGGCTAGCGGGCGCGATGAGCAGTTCTTC.

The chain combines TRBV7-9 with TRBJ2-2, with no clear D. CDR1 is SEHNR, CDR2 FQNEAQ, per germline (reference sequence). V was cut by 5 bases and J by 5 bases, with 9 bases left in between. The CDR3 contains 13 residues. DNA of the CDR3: TGTGCCAGCAGCCTAGACTGGACCGGGGAGCTGTTTTTT. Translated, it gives CASSLDWTGELFF.

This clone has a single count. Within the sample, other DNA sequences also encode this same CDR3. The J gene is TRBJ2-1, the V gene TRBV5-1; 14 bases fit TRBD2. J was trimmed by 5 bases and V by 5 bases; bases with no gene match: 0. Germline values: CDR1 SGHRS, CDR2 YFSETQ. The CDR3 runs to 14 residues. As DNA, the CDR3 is TGCGCCAGCAGGGGACTAGCGGGAGACAATGAGCAGTTCTTC. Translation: CASRGLAGDNEQFF.

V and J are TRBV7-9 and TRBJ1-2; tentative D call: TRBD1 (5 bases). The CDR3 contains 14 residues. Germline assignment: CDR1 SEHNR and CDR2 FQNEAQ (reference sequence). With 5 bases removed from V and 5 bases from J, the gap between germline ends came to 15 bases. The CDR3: CASSPFGGGYGYTF. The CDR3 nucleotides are TGTGCCAGCAGCCCTTTTGGGGGAGGGTATGGCTACACCTTC. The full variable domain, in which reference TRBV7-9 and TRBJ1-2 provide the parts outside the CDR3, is DTGVSQNPRHKITKRGQNVTFRCDPISEHNRLYWYRQTLGQGPEFLTYFQNEAQLEKSRLLSDRFSAERPKGSFSTLEIQRTEQGDSAMYLCASSPFGGGYGYTFGSGTRLTVV.

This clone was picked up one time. In DNA form, the CDR3 reads TGTGCCAGCTCACCACCTCTTCGACACAACAATGAGCAGTTCTTC. This gives the protein CASSPPLRHNNEQFF. This chain links TRBV18 with TRBJ2-1, with unresolved D. Germline values: CDR1 KGHSH, CDR2 LQKENI. CDR3 length equals 15 residues. Trimming cost V 0 bases and J 5 bases, with 11 bases left between them.

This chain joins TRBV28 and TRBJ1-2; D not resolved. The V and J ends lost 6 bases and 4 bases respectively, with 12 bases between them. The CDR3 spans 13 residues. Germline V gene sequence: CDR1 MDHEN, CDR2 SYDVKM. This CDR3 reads CASSLTRAYGYTF. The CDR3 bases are TGTGCCAGCAGCCTTACACGAGCCTATGGCTACACCTTC.

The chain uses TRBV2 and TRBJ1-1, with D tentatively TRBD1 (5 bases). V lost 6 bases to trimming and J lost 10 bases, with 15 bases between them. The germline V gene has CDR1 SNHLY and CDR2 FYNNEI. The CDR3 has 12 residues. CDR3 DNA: TGTGCCAGCAGCTCGGGGCGGAGTGTAGCTTTCTTT. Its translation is CASSSGRSVAFF.